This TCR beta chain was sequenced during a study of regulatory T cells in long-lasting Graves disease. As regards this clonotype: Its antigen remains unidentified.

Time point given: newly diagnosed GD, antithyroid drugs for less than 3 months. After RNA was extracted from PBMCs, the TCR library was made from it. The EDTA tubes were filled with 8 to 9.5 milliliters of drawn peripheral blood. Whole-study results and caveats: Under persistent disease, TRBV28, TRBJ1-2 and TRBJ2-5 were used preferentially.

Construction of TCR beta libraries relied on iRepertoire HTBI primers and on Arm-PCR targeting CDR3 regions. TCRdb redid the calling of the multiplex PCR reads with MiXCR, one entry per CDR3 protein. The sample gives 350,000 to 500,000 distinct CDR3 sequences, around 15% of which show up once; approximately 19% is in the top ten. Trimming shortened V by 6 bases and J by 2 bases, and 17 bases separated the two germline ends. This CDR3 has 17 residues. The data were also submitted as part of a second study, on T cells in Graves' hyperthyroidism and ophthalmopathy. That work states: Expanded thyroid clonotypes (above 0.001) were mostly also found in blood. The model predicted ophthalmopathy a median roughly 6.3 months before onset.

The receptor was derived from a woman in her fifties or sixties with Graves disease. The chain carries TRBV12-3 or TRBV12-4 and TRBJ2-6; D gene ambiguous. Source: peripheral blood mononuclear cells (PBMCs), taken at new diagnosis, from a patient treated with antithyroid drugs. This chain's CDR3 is CASRPNQGPPGANVLTF. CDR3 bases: TGTGCCAGCAGGCCAAATCAAGGGCCCCCTGGGGCCAACGTCCTGACTTTC.